This entry is about one T cell receptor beta chain. Germline lookup yields CDR1 LGHDT and CDR2 YNNKEL (reference sequence). The CDR3 has 12 amino acids. V lost 1 base to trimming and J lost 7 bases, with 7 bases between them. The entry originates in a study of regulatory T cells in long-lasting Graves disease. Time point noted: persistent/refractory GD, antithyroid drugs over 5 years with positive TRAb. PBMC RNA was the source of the TCR library. For TCR beta, libraries came from iRepertoire HTBI primers and Arm-PCR of CDR3 regions. TCRdb reanalysed the multiplex PCR reads using MiXCR and keeps one entry per CDR3 protein. The sample lists hundreds of thousands of distinct CDR3 sequences; approximately 29% were seen once.

This clonotype originated in a female donor with Graves disease. The sequencing here drew on peripheral blood mononuclear cells (PBMCs), taken when the disease was refractory, from a patient treated with antithyroid drugs. The V and J genes are TRBV3-1 and TRBJ1-1; D gene unclear. The chain's CDR3 is CASSQGGVEAFF. The CDR3 bases are TGTGCCAGCAGCCAAGGTGGCGTTGAAGCTTTCTTT.